These 24 T cell receptor beta chains were all obtained from the same sample, sequenced in a study of blood T cell repertoires in COVID-19. Sequencing used immunoSEQ multiplex PCR; TCRdb keeps in-frame clones, though not all of them. The sample shows hundreds of thousands of clones, 70% to 90% of them seen only once. The sample taken for sequencing was peripheral blood. Source of these receptors: a woman in her sixties with acute or convalescent COVID-19.

The chain links TRBV28 to TRBJ2-4; 9 bases align to TRBD1. The CDR3 totals 14 residues. V trimming: 6 bases; J trimming: 5 bases; junction bases outside the gene matches: 5. CDR1 MDHEN and CDR2 SYDVKM come from the germline V gene. In nucleotides, the CDR3 is TGTGCCAGCAGCCAACAGGGGGCCCAAAACATTCAGTACTTC. Translating it yields CASSQQGAQNIQYF.

The V gene is TRBV7-2, the J gene TRBJ2-1; a weak D match, TRBD1 (6 bases). Germline CDR1 reads SGHTA; CDR2 reads FQGNSA. Deletions cut 1 base from V and 8 bases from J, with 15 bases between. CDR3 size: 15 residues. This CDR3 is CASSLDGRGPDEQFF. As DNA, the CDR3 is TGTGCCAGCAGCTTAGACGGCAGGGGCCCGGATGAGCAGTTCTTC.

V is TRBV5-1 and J is TRBJ1-1; TRBD1 matches at 7 bases. Germline V gives CDR1 SGHRS, CDR2 YFSETQ. This CDR3 is built from 14 residues. J was trimmed by 1 base and V by 4 bases; bases with no gene match: 4. CDR3 sequence (DNA): TGCGCCAGCAGCAGACAGGGAGAGAACACTGAAGCTTTCTTT. This gives the protein CASSRQGENTEAFF.

The chain has TRBV7-2 and TRBJ2-1; 11 bases match TRBD2. Germline CDR1 and CDR2: SGHTA and FQGNSA. V was pared by 4 bases and J by 7 bases, with 3 bases of the junction left unmatched. The CDR3 spans 14 residues. The CDR3 nucleotides read TGTGCCAGCAGCTCTCGGACTAGCGGGAATGAGCAGTTCTTC. Translated: CASSSRTSGNEQFF.

This clone was counted only a few times. The chain uses TRBV5-1 and TRBJ2-5, with 9 bases lining up with TRBD2. The junction had 4 bases not matched to a gene; V was cut back by 0 bases and J by 1 base. Germline-derived CDR1 and CDR2 are SGHRS and YFSETQ. This CDR3 is 16 amino acids long. The CDR3: CASSLGIAGAQETQYF. CDR3 in DNA: TGCGCCAGCAGCTTGGGAATAGCGGGGGCCCAAGAGACCCAGTACTTC. Full variable domain (remainder filled in from reference TRBV5-1 and TRBJ2-5): KAGVTQTPRYLIKTRGQQVTLSCSPISGHRSVSWYQQTPGQGLQFLFEYFSETQRNKGNFPGRFSGRQFSNSRSEMNVSTLELGDSALYLCASSLGIAGAQETQYFGPGTRLLVL.

J is TRBJ1-2 and V is TRBV27, with D possibly being TRBD1 (5 bases). This CDR3 is built from 11 residues. V lost 5 bases and J lost 8, with 9 bases in between. Germline V gene data show CDR1 as MNHEY and CDR2 as SMNVEV (reference sequence). The CDR3 is CASSQGRGYTF. The CDR3 nucleotides read TGTGCCAGCAGTCAGGGTCGCGGCTACACCTTC.

The chain is built from TRBV28 and TRBJ2-7; 12 nucleotides align to TRBD1. This CDR3 comprises 16 residues. CDR1 MDHEN and CDR2 SYDVKM come from the germline V gene. V lost 7 bases and J lost 4; bases outside the gene matches: 11. The CDR3 DNA follows: TGTGCCAGCACCCAATATGGGACAGGGGGCGGGTACGAGCAGTACTTC. This translates into CASTQYGTGGGYEQYF. Based on the CDR3 plus reference TRBV28 and TRBJ2-7, the full variable domain is DVKVTQSSRYLVKRTGEKVFLECVQDMDHENMFWYRQDPGLGLRLIYFSYDVKMKEKGDIPEGYSVSREKKERFSLILESASTNQTSMYLCASTQYGTGGGYEQYFGPGTRLTVT.

The chain recombines TRBV5-1 with TRBJ2-7; weak D call: TRBD1 (6 bases). This CDR3 contains 14 residues. V lost 0 bases to trimming and J lost 2 bases, with 9 bases between them. CDR1 and CDR2 from the germline V gene are SGHRS and YFSETQ. The DNA for the CDR3 is TGCGCCAGCAGCTTGGGGGCAGGGGCCTACGAGCAGTACTTC. The encoded protein is CASSLGAGAYEQYF. Supplemented by reference TRBV5-1 and TRBJ2-7, the full variable domain reads KAGVTQTPRYLIKTRGQQVTLSCSPISGHRSVSWYQQTPGQGLQFLFEYFSETQRNKGNFPGRFSGRQFSNSRSEMNVSTLELGDSALYLCASSLGAGAYEQYFGPGTRLTVT.

The chain is built from TRBV19 and TRBJ1-4; TRBD1 matches 8 bases. The V and J ends lost 8 bases and 16 bases, in that order; junction bases with no gene match: 27. Germline lookup yields CDR1 LNHDA and CDR2 SQIVND (reference sequence). The CDR3 is 17 residues long. The CDR3: CASSERGTGEIPMKKFF. CDR3 sequence (DNA): TGTGCCAGTTCCGAGAGGGGGACAGGAGAAATACCGATGAAAAAGTTTTTT. The complete variable domain, with remaining parts taken from reference TRBV19 and TRBJ1-4, reads DGGITQSPKYLFRKEGQNVTLSCEQNLNHDAMYWYRQDPGQGLRLIYYSQIVNDFQKGDIAEGYSVSREKKESFPLTVTSAQKNPTAFYLCASSERGTGEIPMKKFFGSGTQLSVL.

The chain recombines TRBV20-1 with TRBJ2-7, with TRBD1 matching 8 bases. This CDR3 region has 11 residues. J gave up 3 bases and V 5 bases, and 0 bases lay outside the gene matches. The germline CDR1 and CDR2 sequences are DFQATT and SNEGSKA (reference sequence). CDR3 residues: CSAGQGYEQYF. CDR3 DNA sequence: TGCAGTGCTGGACAGGGCTACGAGCAGTACTTC.

The V call is TRBV7-2, the J call TRBJ1-2, with a possible D match to TRBD1 (6 bases). Germline V gene lookup returns CDR1 SGHTA and CDR2 FQGNSA. This CDR3 has 14 residues. V was pared by 5 bases and J by 1 base, with 11 bases between. As DNA, the CDR3 is TGTGCCAGCAGCCGGTGGGACATTAACTATGGCTACACCTTC. Residues: CASSRWDINYGYTF.

This clone has just a few counts. The chain is built from TRBV7-8 and TRBJ2-1; D possibly corresponds to TRBD2 (5 bases). In germline, CDR1 is SGHVS, CDR2 FQNEAQ. Between the trimmed V and J ends, which lost 2 bases and 10 bases, there was a span of 12 bases. CDR3 size: 13 residues. The CDR3 spells CASSLTHGEEQFF. The CDR3 DNA reads TGTGCCAGCAGCTTAACCCATGGGGAGGAGCAGTTCTTC.

CDR3 nucleotide sequence: TGTGCCAGCAGCGGTGACAGGGGTCCCTACAATGAGCAGTTCTTC. Its protein is CASSGDRGPYNEQFF. The gene calls are TRBV7-2 and TRBJ2-1, with 8 positions matching TRBD1. The length of the CDR3 is 15 residues. With V trimmed by 5 bases and J by 2 bases, 5 bases remained unmatched. Germline CDR1 and CDR2: SGHTA and FQGNSA.

The CDR3 spells CASSLGLAGGPAQYF. The CDR3 DNA is TGTGCCAGCAGCTTAGGGCTAGCGGGAGGCCCCGCGCAGTATTTT. The chain employs TRBV7-9 and TRBJ2-3; 11 positions match TRBD2. Germline assignment: CDR1 SEHNR and CDR2 FQNEAQ (reference sequence). The ends lost 1 base at V and 10 bases at J; junction bases unmatched: 7. The CDR3 is 15 residues long.

The gene calls are TRBV5-1 and TRBJ2-1; a possible D gene is TRBD1 (5 bases). Germline V gene data show CDR1 as SGHRS and CDR2 as YFSETQ. The V end was cut by 4 bases, the J end by 4 bases, with 12 bases between. The CDR3 consists of 14 residues. CDR3 DNA sequence: TGCGCCAGCAGCACAGGCGGAGTTTACAATGAGCAGTTCTTC. Encoded protein: CASSTGGVYNEQFF.

V is TRBV5-1 and J is TRBJ2-7; TRBD2 matches at 8 bases. The germline V gene encodes CDR1 SGHRS and CDR2 YFSETQ. The CDR3 is 15 amino acids. Germline trimming cut 0 bases from V and 2 bases from J; bases unmatched to any gene: 4. The CDR3 DNA is TGCGCCAGCAGCTTGGATAGCGGGGAGGCCTACGAGCAGTACTTC. Residues: CASSLDSGEAYEQYF.

DNA for the CDR3: TGTGCCAGCAGTTTAAGCAGATGGGGGGAGAAGACCCTCCACTTT. Encoded protein: CASSLSRWGEKTLHF. V is TRBV27 and J is TRBJ1-6, with TRBD1 as a possible D gene (5 bases). The V and J ends lost 2 bases and 14 bases respectively, with 19 bases between them. The germline V gene encodes CDR1 MNHEY and CDR2 SMNVEV (reference sequence). CDR3 size: 15 residues.

The chain has TRBV2 and TRBJ1-1; 10 bases are shared with TRBD1. This CDR3 contains 13 residues. V shed 7 bases, J shed 8 bases, and the junction held 7 bases outside the gene matches. The V gene's germline CDR1 is SNHLY and CDR2 FYNNEI. CDR3 nucleotides: TGTGCCAGCATTGGAGGGACAGGGGTGGAAGCTTTCTTT. Its translation is CASIGGTGVEAFF.

The chain joins TRBV28 to TRBJ1-1; 8 nucleotides align to TRBD1. From germline, CDR1 is MDHEN and CDR2 SYDVKM. Germline trimming cut 8 bases from V and 4 bases from J; bases unmatched to any gene: 3. The CDR3 has 12 residues. CDR3 residues: CASRQGRTEAFF. As DNA, the CDR3 is TGTGCCAGCCGACAGGGGCGCACTGAAGCTTTCTTT.

The CDR3 region is CASSSGVAGAFEQFF. Written as DNA, the CDR3 is TGTGCCAGCAGTTCAGGAGTAGCGGGAGCGTTTGAGCAGTTCTTC. The rearrangement joins TRBV28 to TRBJ2-1; 9 positions match TRBD2. The CDR3 sequence is 15 residues long. Germline loops: CDR1 MDHEN, CDR2 SYDVKM. Trimming at V came to 4 bases and at J to 9 bases, leaving 10 bases not matched to a gene.

The rearrangement joins TRBV3-1 (or the pseudogene TRBV3-2) to TRBJ2-1; tentatively, D is TRBD2 (6 bases). V lost 5 bases to trimming and J lost 8 bases, with 16 bases between them. The V gene's germline CDR1 is LGHDT and CDR2 YNNKEL (reference sequence). The CDR3 contains 14 residues. CDR3 in DNA: TGTGCCAGCAGCTTCGGACGGGGCGGGGATGAGCAGTTCTTC. Its translation is CASSFGRGGDEQFF.

V usage is TRBV2 and J usage is TRBJ1-1; 7 nucleotides line up with TRBD1. J was trimmed by 0 bases and V by 4 bases; bases with no gene match: 14. The CDR3 loop spans 18 amino acids. Germline V CDR1 and CDR2: SNHLY, FYNNEI. The CDR3 bases are TGTGCCAGCAGTGTTTTTTACAGGGGCGTTGAGGTGAACACTGAAGCTTTCTTT. It yields the protein CASSVFYRGVEVNTEAFF.

This chain joins TRBV5-1 and TRBJ1-1; TRBD1 matches at 8 bases. Per the germline V gene, CDR1 is SGHRS and CDR2 is YFSETQ. V dropped 2 bases and J dropped 0; count of bases not matched to a gene: 3. CDR3 length: 15 residues. CDR3 in amino acids: CASSLQGGMNTEAFF. Written as DNA, the CDR3 is TGCGCCAGCAGCTTACAGGGGGGGATGAACACTGAAGCTTTCTTT.

In this sample, this clone turned up a few times. This chain links TRBV7-3 with TRBJ2-1; 8 bases match TRBD1. CDR1 and CDR2 from the germline V gene are SGHTA and FQGTGA. J gave up 6 bases and V 6 bases, and 4 bases lay outside the gene matches. The CDR3 length is 13 residues. CDR3 protein: CASRGTGSNEQFF. The CDR3 nucleotides are TGTGCCAGCAGAGGGACAGGAAGCAATGAGCAGTTCTTC.